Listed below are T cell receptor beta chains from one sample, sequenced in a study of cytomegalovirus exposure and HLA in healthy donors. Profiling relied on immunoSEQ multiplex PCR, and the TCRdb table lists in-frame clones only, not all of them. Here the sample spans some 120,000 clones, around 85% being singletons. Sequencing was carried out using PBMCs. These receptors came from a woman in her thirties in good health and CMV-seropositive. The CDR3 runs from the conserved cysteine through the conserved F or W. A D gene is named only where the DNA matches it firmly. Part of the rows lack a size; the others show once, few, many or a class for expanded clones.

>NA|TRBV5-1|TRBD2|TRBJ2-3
CASSLGHSGAPDTQYF
TGCGCCAGCAGCTTGGGTCATAGCGGGGCCCCGGATACGCAGTATTTT
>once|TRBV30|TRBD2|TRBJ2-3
CAWSSMLAGGADTQYF
TGTGCCTGGAGTTCAATGCTAGCGGGAGGGGCAGATACGCAGTATTTT
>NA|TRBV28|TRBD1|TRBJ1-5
CASRRQGAESGNQPQHF
TGTGCCAGCAGGAGACAGGGGGCAGAAAGTGGCAATCAGCCCCAGCATTTT
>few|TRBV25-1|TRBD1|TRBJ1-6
CASSDIQGARSPLHF
TGTGCCAGCAGTGACATACAGGGGGCTCGTTCACCCCTCCACTTT
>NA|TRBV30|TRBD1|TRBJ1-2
CAWSTGTGARGGYTF
TGTGCCTGGAGTACTGGGACAGGGGCTCGGGGAGGCTACACCTTC
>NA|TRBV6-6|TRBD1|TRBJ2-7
CASSYRTGLNEQYF
TGTGCCAGCAGTTATCGGACAGGGCTCAACGAGCAGTACTTC
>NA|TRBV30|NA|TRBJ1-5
CAWRAGNNQPQHF
TGTGCCTGGAGGGCGGGAAACAATCAGCCCCAGCATTTT
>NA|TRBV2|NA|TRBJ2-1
CASSPERTPLNEQFF
TGTGCCAGCAGTCCCGAGCGGACCCCCCTTAATGAGCAGTTCTTC
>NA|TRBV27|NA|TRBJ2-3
CASRLTARGTQYF
TGTGCCAGCAGACTTACGGCCCGGGGTACGCAGTATTTT
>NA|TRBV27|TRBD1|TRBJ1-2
CASSPRQGPNYGYTF
TGTGCCAGCTCCCCGAGACAGGGCCCTAACTATGGCTACACCTTC
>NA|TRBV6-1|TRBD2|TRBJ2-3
CASSEKVAGPTDTQYF
TGTGCCAGCAGTGAAAAGGTAGCGGGGCCCACAGATACGCAGTATTTT